A selection of T cell receptor beta chains follows, all from one sample in a study of T cells in Graves' hyperthyroidism and ophthalmopathy. One entry per CDR3 protein, called by TCRdb with MiXCR from the multiplex PCR reads. The sample records approximately 590,000 distinct CDR3 sequences, approximately 15% being singletons. The sample taken for sequencing was blood. All receptors derive from a woman in her twenties or thirties with Graves' hyperthyroidism. Both conserved end residues are part of each CDR3. The D gene is left open where the match is weak. Not all rows give a size; the values are once, few, many and, for expanded clones, a class.

d_call	clone_size	v_call	j_call	cdr3_nt	cdr3_aa
-	many	TRBV30	TRBJ2-7	TGTGCCGTCGTAGCGACAAGCTCCTACGAGCAGTACTTC	CAVVATSSYEQYF
TRBD2	-	TRBV7-9	TRBJ2-5	TGTGCCAGAAGCTTGCGGAATAGCGGGAGCGAGGAGACCCAGTACTTC	CARSLRNSGSEETQYF
-	few	TRBV20-1	TRBJ2-5	TGCAGTGCCCTCCGCGGAGGCAGGGGTGGCGAGACCCAGTACTTC	CSALRGGRGGETQYF
-	many	TRBV7-9	TRBJ2-4	TGTGCCAGCAGCGGGATGATGTCAGGGAACATTCAGTACTTC	CASSGMMSGNIQYF
TRBD1	few	TRBV10-3	TRBJ2-1	TGTGCCGCTTCGCCGCAAACGGGACAGGGGAGTAGGGAGCAGTTCTTC	CAASPQTGQGSREQFF
TRBD2	many	TRBV7-6	TRBJ2-1	TGTGCCAGCAGCGCTCCTCTAGCGGATCCCTACAATGAGCAGTTCTTC	CASSAPLADPYNEQFF
-	-	TRBV6-1	TRBJ2-3	TGTGCCAGCAGTTGGGGCCGGGCCACAGATACGCAGTATTTT	CASSWGRATDTQYF
-	-	TRBV6-1	TRBJ1-5	TGTGCCAGCCGAACGTATAGCAATCAGCCCCAGCATTTT	CASRTYSNQPQHF
TRBD1	few	TRBV28	TRBJ1-6	TGTGCCAGCAGTTTATCCGGACAGGGATATTCACCCCTCCACTTT	CASSLSGQGYSPLHF
TRBD2	many	TRBV20-1	TRBJ2-7	TGCAGTGCTCGTCTAGCGGGAGGGGGGGCTCACGAGCAGTACTTC	CSARLAGGGAHEQYF
TRBD2	few	TRBV4-1	TRBJ2-1	TGCGCCAGCAGCCAAGGCACTAGCGAGACCTACAATGAGCAGTTCTTC	CASSQGTSETYNEQFF
-	many	TRBV6-2/TRBV6-3	TRBJ2-4	TGTGCCAGCAGCCCGAAAAACATTCAGTACTTC	CASSPKNIQYF
-	few	TRBV6-6	TRBJ1-5	TGTGCCAGCAGTTACTCGATGGACCGGGACCTGGGGCAGCCCCAGCATTTT	CASSYSMDRDLGQPQHF
-	few	TRBV5-8	TRBJ2-1	TGTGCCAGCAGCTTGGCGGCTGCCGCCTACAATGAGCAGTTCTTC	CASSLAAAAYNEQFF
-	many	TRBV6-2/TRBV6-3	TRBJ1-5	TGTGCCAGCAGCCCCGGACAGATCAATCAGCCCCAGCATTTT	CASSPGQINQPQHF
-	few	TRBV4-2	TRBJ2-5	TGTGCCAGCAGCCAAGAAGGGGTTTTAATGGAGACCCAGTACTTC	CASSQEGVLMETQYF
-	many	TRBV2	TRBJ1-4	TGTGCCAGCAGCTCGAGAGTGCCTAATGAAAAACTGTTTTTT	CASSSRVPNEKLFF
-	-	TRBV5-8	TRBJ1-4	TGTGCCAGCAGCTTTCAGACCCGGACGGATACGCGTGAAAAACTGTTTTTT	CASSFQTRTDTREKLFF
-	once	TRBV25-1	TRBJ2-2	TGTGCCAGCAGTGAATTAGGCCCCAAGACGGCCGGGGAGCTGTTTTTT	CASSELGPKTAGELFF
TRBD1	-	TRBV4-1	TRBJ2-7	TGCGCCAGCAGCCAGGACAGGGGATACTACGAGCAGTACTTC	CASSQDRGYYEQYF
-	-	TRBV28	TRBJ2-7	TGTGCCAGCACCTTTGGGACCGGGACGGCCTCCTACGAGCAGTACTTC	CASTFGTGTASYEQYF
-	many	TRBV7-3	TRBJ1-1	TGTGCCAGCAGCCAGACAGGCATGGGCACTGAAGCTTTCTTT	CASSQTGMGTEAFF
-	-	TRBV19	TRBJ1-5	TGTGCCAGTAGTAGTGAGACTGGCAATCAGCCCCAGCATTTT	CASSSETGNQPQHF
-	-	TRBV7-8	TRBJ2-1	TGTGCCAGCAGCTTAGTTTCTTGGGAGGCGGCCACGTTAAATGAGCAGTTCTTC	CASSLVSWEAATLNEQFF
-	-	TRBV19	TRBJ1-5	TGTGCCAGTAGTATAGGGGTAGACAATCAGCCCCAGCATTTT	CASSIGVDNQPQHF
-	many	TRBV30	TRBJ1-6	TGTGCCTGGAGTGTACGCGGCAGCTATAATTCACCCCTCCACTTT	CAWSVRGSYNSPLHF
TRBD1	few	TRBV5-1	TRBJ1-3	TGCGCCAGCAGCTTGGGTGGACAGGGGCCCGGAAACACCATATATTTT	CASSLGGQGPGNTIYF
TRBD1	few	TRBV10-3	TRBJ1-2	TGTGCCATCAGTTGGGACAGGGGAAACTATGGCTACACCTTC	CAISWDRGNYGYTF
-	many	TRBV2	TRBJ2-2	TGTGCCAGCAGTGAGCAGGGAATAAACACCGGGGAGCTGTTTTTT	CASSEQGINTGELFF
-	many	TRBV15	TRBJ2-7	TGTGCCACCAGCACCGGGACACCGTATTACGAGCAGTACTTC	CATSTGTPYYEQYF
-	-	TRBV28	TRBJ1-5	TGTGCCGGCAGTTCCTCCCCCCTGGGGACAAAGTTTAGCAATCAGCCCCAGCATTTT	CAGSSSPLGTKFSNQPQHF